This TCR beta chain was sequenced for a study of shared clonotypes between healthy human individuals. The CDR3 runs 18 residues. Sequenced by immunoSEQ multiplex PCR; TCRdb stores in-frame clones only, minus some. Of about 2.5 million clones listed, under 95% are singletons. The receptor was isolated from a man aged 18 to 30 in good health. Some clones in this sample may be carry-over from other donors' samples. The chain links TRBV21-1 to TRBJ1-3. TRBV21-1 is flagged as a pseudogene. Sequencing used naive CD4+ T cells from PBMCs. Subset described: CD45RA+ positively selected. The CDR3 DNA follows: TGTGCCAGCAGCAAAGAAGTCCTACGGTTCCACTCTGGAAACACCATATATTTT. Its translation is CASSKEVLRFHSGNTIYF.